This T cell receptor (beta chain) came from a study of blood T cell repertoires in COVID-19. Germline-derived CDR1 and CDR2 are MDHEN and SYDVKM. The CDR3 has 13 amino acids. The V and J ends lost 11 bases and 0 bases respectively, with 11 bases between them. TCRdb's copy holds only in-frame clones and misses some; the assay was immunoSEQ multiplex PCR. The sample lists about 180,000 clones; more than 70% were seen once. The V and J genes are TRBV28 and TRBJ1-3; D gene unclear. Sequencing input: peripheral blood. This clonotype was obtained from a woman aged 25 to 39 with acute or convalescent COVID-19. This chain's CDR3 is CACTPSSGNTIYF. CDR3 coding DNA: TGTGCCTGCACTCCGAGCTCTGGAAACACCATATATTTT.